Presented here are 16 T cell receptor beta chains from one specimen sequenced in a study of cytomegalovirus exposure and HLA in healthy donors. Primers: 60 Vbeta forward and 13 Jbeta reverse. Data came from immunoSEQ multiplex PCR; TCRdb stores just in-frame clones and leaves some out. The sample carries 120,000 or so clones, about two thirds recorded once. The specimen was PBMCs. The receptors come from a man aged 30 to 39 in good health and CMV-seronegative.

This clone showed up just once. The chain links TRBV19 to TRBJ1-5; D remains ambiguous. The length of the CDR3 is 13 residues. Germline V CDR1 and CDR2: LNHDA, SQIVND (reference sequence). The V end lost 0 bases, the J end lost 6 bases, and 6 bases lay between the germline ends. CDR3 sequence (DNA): TGTGCCAGTAGTATAGAGGAGAGTCAGCCCCAGCATTTT. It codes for CASSIEESQPQHF.

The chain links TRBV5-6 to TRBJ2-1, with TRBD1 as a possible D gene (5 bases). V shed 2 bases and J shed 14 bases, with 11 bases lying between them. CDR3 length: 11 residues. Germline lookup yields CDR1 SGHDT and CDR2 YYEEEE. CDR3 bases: TGTGCCAGCAGCTTACGCAGGGTCAAGTTCTTC. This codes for CASSLRRVKFF.

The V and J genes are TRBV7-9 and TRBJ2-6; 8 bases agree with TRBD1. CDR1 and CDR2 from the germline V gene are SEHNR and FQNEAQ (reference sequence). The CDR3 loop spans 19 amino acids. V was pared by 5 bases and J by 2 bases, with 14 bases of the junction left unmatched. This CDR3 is CASSTKTRGRMAGANVLTF. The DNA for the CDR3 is TGTGCCAGCAGCACTAAAACCAGGGGGCGGATGGCTGGGGCCAACGTCCTGACTTTC.

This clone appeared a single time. CDR3 in amino acids: CASSVILSERSTGELFF. For the CDR3, the DNA is TGTGCCAGTAGTGTGATACTTAGTGAGCGGAGCACCGGGGAGCTGTTTTTT. The chain has TRBV19 and TRBJ2-2; possibly TRBD2 for D (5 bases). V dropped 5 bases and J dropped 4 bases, with 20 bases sitting between them. The germline V gene encodes CDR1 LNHDA and CDR2 SQIVND (reference sequence). The CDR3 sequence is 17 residues long.

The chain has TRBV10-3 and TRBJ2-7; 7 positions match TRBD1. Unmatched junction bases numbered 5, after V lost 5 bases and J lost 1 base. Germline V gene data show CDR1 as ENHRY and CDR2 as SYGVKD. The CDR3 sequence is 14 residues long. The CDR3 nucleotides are TGTGCCATCAGTTTGGGGACAGCGTCCTACGAGCAGTACTTC. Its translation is CAISLGTASYEQYF.

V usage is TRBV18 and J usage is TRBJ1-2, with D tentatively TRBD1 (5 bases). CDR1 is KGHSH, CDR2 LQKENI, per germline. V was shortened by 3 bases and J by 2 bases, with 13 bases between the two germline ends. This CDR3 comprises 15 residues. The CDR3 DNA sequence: TGTGCCAGCTCACCCACGACAGACTTAAACTATGGCTACACCTTC. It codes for CASSPTTDLNYGYTF.

CDR3 in DNA: TGTGCCAGCAGTTACCGCTATAATTCACCCCTCCACTTT. Translating it yields CASSYRYNSPLHF. This chain joins TRBV6-6 and TRBJ1-6; D is unresolved. Deletions cut 2 bases from V and 3 bases from J, with 2 bases between. The V gene's germline CDR1 is MNHNY and CDR2 SVGAGI (reference sequence). This CDR3 is 13 amino acids long.

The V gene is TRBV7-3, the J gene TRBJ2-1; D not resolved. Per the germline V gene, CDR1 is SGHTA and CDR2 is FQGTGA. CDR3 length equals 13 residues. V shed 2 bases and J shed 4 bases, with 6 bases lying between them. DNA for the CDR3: TGTGCCAGCAGCTTATCGCAGTACAATGAGCAGTTCTTC. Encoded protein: CASSLSQYNEQFF.

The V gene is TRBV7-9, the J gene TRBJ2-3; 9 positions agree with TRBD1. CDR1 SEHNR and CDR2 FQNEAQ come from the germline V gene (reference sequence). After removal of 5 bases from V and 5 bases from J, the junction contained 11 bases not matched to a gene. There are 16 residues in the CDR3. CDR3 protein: CASSDTDRGLKDTQYF. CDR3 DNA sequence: TGTGCCAGCAGCGACACGGACAGGGGTTTAAAAGATACGCAGTATTTT.

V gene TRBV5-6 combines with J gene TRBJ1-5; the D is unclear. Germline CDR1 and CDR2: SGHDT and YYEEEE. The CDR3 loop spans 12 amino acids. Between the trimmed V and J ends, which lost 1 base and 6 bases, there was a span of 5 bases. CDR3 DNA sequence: TGTGCCAGCAGCTTGAGCGGTCAGCCCCAGCATTTT. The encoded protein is CASSLSGQPQHF.

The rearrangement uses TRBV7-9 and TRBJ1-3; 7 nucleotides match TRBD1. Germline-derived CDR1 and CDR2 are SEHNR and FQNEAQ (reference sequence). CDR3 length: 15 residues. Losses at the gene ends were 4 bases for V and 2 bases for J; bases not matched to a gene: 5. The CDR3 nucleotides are TGTGCCAGCAGCTCCACGACAGGGACTGGAAACACCATATATTTT. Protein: CASSSTTGTGNTIYF. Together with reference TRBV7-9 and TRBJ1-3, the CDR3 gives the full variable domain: DTGVSQNPRHKITKRGQNVTFRCDPISEHNRLYWYRQTLGQGPEFLTYFQNEAQLEKSRLLSDRFSAERPKGSFSTLEIQRTEQGDSAMYLCASSSTTGTGNTIYFGEGSWLTVV.

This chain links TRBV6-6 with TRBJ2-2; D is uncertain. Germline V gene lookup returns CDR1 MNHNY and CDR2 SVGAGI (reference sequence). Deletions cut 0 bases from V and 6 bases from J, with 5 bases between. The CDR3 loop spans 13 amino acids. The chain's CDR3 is CASSYSGPGELFF. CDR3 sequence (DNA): TGTGCCAGCAGTTACTCTGGGCCCGGGGAGCTGTTTTTT.

CDR3 sequence: CASSLKSGQGGYIGYGYTF. The CDR3 region has the DNA TGTGCCAGCAGCTTAAAGTCGGGACAGGGTGGTTATATCGGCTATGGCTACACCTTC. The gene calls are TRBV7-2 and TRBJ1-2; TRBD1 matches at 9 bases. The CDR3 is made up of 19 amino acids. V lost 2 bases to trimming and J lost 4 bases; unmatched junction nucleotides: 17. Germline CDR1 SGHTA, CDR2 FQGNSA.

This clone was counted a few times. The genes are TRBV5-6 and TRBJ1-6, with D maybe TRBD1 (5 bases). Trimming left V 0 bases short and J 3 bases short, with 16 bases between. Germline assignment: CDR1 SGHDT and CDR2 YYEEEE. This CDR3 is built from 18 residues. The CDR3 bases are TGTGCCAGCAGCTTGGGCCAGGGCCCCATAATCTATAATTCACCCCTCCACTTT. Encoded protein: CASSLGQGPIIYNSPLHF. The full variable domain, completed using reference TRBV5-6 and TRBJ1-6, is DAGVTQSPTHLIKTRGQQVTLRCSPKSGHDTVSWYQQALGQGPQFIFQYYEEEERQRGNFPDRFSGHQFPNYSSELNVNALLLGDSALYLCASSLGQGPIIYNSPLHFGNGTRLTVT.

The CDR3 here is CASSLRGSTDTQYF. CDR3 DNA: TGTGCCAGCAGCTTAAGGGGAAGCACAGATACGCAGTATTTT. The rearrangement uses TRBV13 and TRBJ2-3, with D perhaps TRBD1 (5 bases). The CDR3 is made up of 14 amino acids. Germline lookup yields CDR1 PRHDT and CDR2 FYEKMQ (reference sequence). The V and J ends lost 2 bases and 0 bases respectively, with 6 bases between them.

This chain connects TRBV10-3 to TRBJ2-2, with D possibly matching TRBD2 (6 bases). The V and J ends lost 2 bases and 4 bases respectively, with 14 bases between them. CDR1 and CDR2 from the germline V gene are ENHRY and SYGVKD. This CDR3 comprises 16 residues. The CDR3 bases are TGTGCCATCAGTGAGGGACGGAGGGGAGGCACCGGGGAGCTGTTTTTT. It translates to CAISEGRRGGTGELFF.